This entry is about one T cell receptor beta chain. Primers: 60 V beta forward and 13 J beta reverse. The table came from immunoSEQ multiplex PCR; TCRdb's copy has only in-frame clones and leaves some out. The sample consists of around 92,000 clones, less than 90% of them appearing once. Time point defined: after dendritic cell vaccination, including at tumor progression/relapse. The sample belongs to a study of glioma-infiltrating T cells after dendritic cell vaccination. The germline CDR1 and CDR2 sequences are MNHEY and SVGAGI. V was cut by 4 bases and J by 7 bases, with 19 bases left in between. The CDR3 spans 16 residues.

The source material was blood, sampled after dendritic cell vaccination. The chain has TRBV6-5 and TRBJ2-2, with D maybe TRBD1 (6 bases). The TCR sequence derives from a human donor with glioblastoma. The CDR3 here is CASSSTGTSRGGELFF. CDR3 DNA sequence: TGTGCCAGCAGTTCCACCGGGACATCAAGGGGCGGGGAGCTGTTTTTT.